Listed here are 12 T cell receptor beta chains from one sample, sequenced in a study of CD8 T cells in Susac syndrome. Reverse transcription of 0.5 to 1 ug RNA was performed with random hexamers. Each CDR3 protein is one row after TCRdb ran MiXCR on the immunoSEQ multiplex PCR reads. The sample records 150,000 to 200,000 distinct CDR3 sequences, roughly 90% being singletons. The sample consisted of CD4+ T cells from PBMCs. These receptors all stem from a human donor with Susac syndrome.

V usage is TRBV30 and J usage is TRBJ1-3; D uncertain. Germline V gene data show CDR1 as GTSNPN and CDR2 as SVGIG (reference sequence). The V end lost 1 base, the J end lost 3 bases, and 22 bases lay between the germline ends. CDR3 length: 18 amino acids. For the CDR3, the DNA is TGTGCCTGGAGTGCGCCGGGATCGGGAGTCGGGGTTGGAAACACCATATATTTT. Its protein product is CAWSAPGSGVGVGNTIYF.

This sequence joins TRBV27 and TRBJ2-5, with 11 positions matching TRBD2. CDR3 length equals 15 residues. J lost 7 bases, V lost 2 bases, and 6 bases had no gene match. CDR1 is MNHEY and CDR2 is SMNVEV in the germline V gene (reference sequence). CDR3 in amino acids: CASSLLTSGEGTQYF. The CDR3 DNA reads as TGTGCCAGCAGTTTACTGACTAGCGGGGAAGGGACCCAGTACTTC.

The chain has TRBV10-1 and TRBJ2-7, with D perhaps matching TRBD2 (7 bases). Germline V CDR1 and CDR2: WNHNN, SYGVQD (reference sequence). V lost 2 bases, J lost 2 bases, and 19 bases lay in between. CDR3 length: 17 residues. CDR3 coding DNA: TGCGCCAGCAGTGAGCGGAGGGGGGGAAGGGGAACCTACGAGCAGTACTTC. It translates to CASSERRGGRGTYEQYF.

This clonotype was recorded only once. This chain connects TRBV20-1 to TRBJ1-5; the D is unclear. Germline V gives CDR1 DFQATT, CDR2 SNEGSKA (reference sequence). Trimming took 1 base from V and 4 from J, leaving 11 bases between them. This CDR3 spans 14 amino acids. CDR3 residues: CSARAGQFNQPQHF. The CDR3 bases are TGCAGTGCTAGAGCCGGCCAGTTTAATCAGCCCCAGCATTTT.

The J gene is TRBJ2-6, the V gene TRBV15, with D possibly matching TRBD2 (6 bases). The CDR3 totals 14 residues. The germline V gene encodes CDR1 LNHNV and CDR2 YYDKDF (reference sequence). V was pared by 3 bases and J by 6 bases, with 9 bases between. The CDR3 reads CATSRGGAANVLTF. The CDR3 bases are TGTGCCACCAGCAGGGGGGGAGCGGCCAACGTCCTGACTTTC.

This clonotype was detected a few times. The CDR3 bases are TGTGCCAGCAGCCAAGTGACCCTGCTGGGAACCCAGTACTTC. Protein product: CASSQVTLLGTQYF. This rearrangement joins TRBV4-2 to TRBJ2-5, with D unresolved. V was pared by 1 base and J by 8 bases, with 14 bases between. CDR1 LGHNA and CDR2 YNFKEQ come from the germline V gene. The CDR3 runs to 14 residues.

This clonotype was recorded once. The V and J genes are TRBV4-2 and TRBJ2-7, with D unclear. Between the trimmed V and J ends, which lost 6 bases and 5 bases, there was a span of 17 bases. The CDR3 is 14 amino acids. Germline CDR1 LGHNA, CDR2 YNFKEQ. In nucleotides, the CDR3 is TGTGCCAGCAGTTACGGCCCAGTTTGGGACGAGCAGTACTTC. Its protein product is CASSYGPVWDEQYF.

The genes are TRBV6-1 and TRBJ1-6; D gene uncertain. V was clipped by 6 bases and J by 13 bases, with 13 bases between them. The germline V gene encodes CDR1 MNHNS and CDR2 SASEGT. The CDR3 runs to 12 residues. For the CDR3, the DNA is TGTGCCAGCAGCGGTAGGAGAGTCCCCCTCCACTTT. Residues: CASSGRRVPLHF.

This sequence joins TRBV4-1 and TRBJ1-4, with 10 nucleotides matching TRBD1. J lost 5 bases, V lost 6 bases, and 9 bases had no gene match. Germline lookup yields CDR1 MGHRA and CDR2 YSYEKL. The CDR3 is made up of 16 amino acids. In DNA, the CDR3 is TGCGCCAGCAGACTATCTCCGGGACAGGGGAATGAAAAACTGTTTTTT. Translation gives CASRLSPGQGNEKLFF.

The chain joins TRBV2 to TRBJ2-7; 12 positions agree with TRBD2. The germline gives CDR1 SNHLY, CDR2 FYNNEI. J lost 4 bases, V lost 3 bases, and 7 bases had no gene match. The CDR3 has 16 residues. Written as DNA, the CDR3 is TGTGCCAGCAGTGACCAGACTAGCGGGGGACTATACGAGCAGTACTTC. This encodes CASSDQTSGGLYEQYF.

This sequence joins TRBV29-1 and TRBJ2-2; the D gene is possibly TRBD1 (6 bases). The length of the CDR3 is 14 residues. Per germline, CDR1 SQVTM and CDR2 ANQGSEA. V lost 0 bases and J lost 3, with 8 bases in between. Written as DNA, the CDR3 is TGCAGCGTTGAAGAACAGGGATACACCGGGGAGCTGTTTTTT. Translating gives CSVEEQGYTGELFF.

This clonotype appeared once. The chain is built from TRBV29-1 and TRBJ1-4; D is undetermined. Germline V gene lookup returns CDR1 SQVTM and CDR2 ANQGSEA. V lost 6 bases and J 7 bases, leaving 6 bases between the germline ends. This CDR3 spans 10 amino acids. The CDR3 is CSVETEKLFF. CDR3 bases: TGCAGCGTGGAGACTGAAAAACTGTTTTTT.